What follows are 32 T cell receptor beta chains derived from one specimen sequenced in a study of shared clonotypes between healthy human individuals. Sequencing was performed with immunoSEQ multiplex PCR; in TCRdb, only in-frame clones are kept and a portion is missing. The profile shows about 800,000 clones, 96% of them singletons. Naive CD8 isolation took CD45RO-negative cells positively selected for CCR7 and excluded terminally differentiated effector memory CD45RA+ cells. Specimen: naive CD8+ T cells sorted from blood. These receptors were collected from a man aged 25-45 years in good health.

This rearrangement joins TRBV2 to TRBJ2-2, with a possible D match to TRBD2 (5 bases). The germline CDR1 and CDR2 sequences are SNHLY and FYNNEI. With 10 bases removed from V and 3 bases from J, the gap between germline ends came to 6 bases. The CDR3 covers 11 residues. The CDR3 sequence: CATGDTGELFF. The DNA of the CDR3 is TGTGCCACCGGGGACACCGGGGAGCTGTTTTTT.

The rearrangement joins TRBV27 to TRBJ1-1; 7 positions agree with TRBD1. The junction had 5 bases not matched to a gene; V was cut back by 2 bases and J by 5 bases. The CDR3 consists of 14 residues. The germline V gene has CDR1 MNHEY and CDR2 SMNVEV (reference sequence). CDR3 in DNA: TGTGCCAGCAGTTTAAACGACAGGGAGACTGAAGCTTTCTTT. It yields the protein CASSLNDRETEAFF.

Concerning this clone: This may stem from a read error, because a much larger clone lies one nucleotide away. The sample carries other DNA sequences with the same CDR3. The rearrangement uses TRBV7-2 and TRBJ2-7, with 8 bases matching TRBD1. Germline CDR1 reads SGHTA; CDR2 reads FQGNSA. V dropped 5 bases and J dropped 3; count of bases not matched to a gene: 6. This CDR3 is 14 amino acids long. The CDR3 loop reads CASSPGTGGYEQYF. The CDR3, as DNA: TGTGCCAGCAGCCCCGGAACAGGGGGCTACGAGCAGTACTTC. The variable domain in full, with the rest retrieved from reference TRBV7-2 and TRBJ2-7, is GAGVSQSPSNKVTEKGKDVELRCDPISGHTALYWYRQSLGQGLEFLIYFQGNSAPDKSGLPSDRFSAERTGGSVSTLTIQRTQQEDSAVYLCASSPGTGGYEQYFGPGTRLTVT.

The chain joins TRBV18 to TRBJ1-1; D is ambiguous. V shed 3 bases and J shed 8 bases, with 13 bases lying between them. CDR1 KGHSH and CDR2 LQKENI come from the germline V gene. The CDR3 runs 13 residues. The CDR3 loop reads CASSPPTRLEAFF. DNA of the CDR3: TGTGCCAGCTCACCTCCGACTCGTCTGGAAGCTTTCTTT.

The chain recombines TRBV6-1 with TRBJ2-5; D may be TRBD2 (5 bases). V gave up 1 base and J gave up 1 base, with 13 bases separating them. Germline values: CDR1 MNHNS, CDR2 SASEGT. This CDR3 is built from 16 residues. CDR3 sequence: CASSEDAGIIQETQYF. The CDR3 DNA reads as TGTGCCAGCAGTGAAGATGCGGGTATTATCCAAGAGACCCAGTACTTC.

J is TRBJ1-5 and V is TRBV6-5; TRBD1 matches at 8 bases. Trimming cost V 2 bases and J 10 bases; bases outside gene matches: 4. The CDR3 is 13 residues long. The germline CDR1 and CDR2 sequences are MNHEY and SVGAGI. The CDR3 region has the DNA TGTGCCAGCAGTTACAGCAGGGGGCTACCCCAGCATTTT. Translated: CASSYSRGLPQHF.

The chain joins TRBV15 to TRBJ2-5; 9 positions agree with TRBD2. CDR3 length: 15 amino acids. Germline CDR1 is LNHNV and CDR2 is YYDKDF (reference sequence). J lost 5 bases, V lost 3 bases, and 7 bases had no gene match. This CDR3 reads CATSSYLAGEETQYF. DNA of the CDR3: TGTGCCACCAGCAGTTATTTAGCGGGAGAGGAGACCCAGTACTTC.

The chain joins TRBV27 to TRBJ1-1; the D is unclear. V was clipped by 3 bases and J by 1 base, with 6 bases between them. Per germline, CDR1 MNHEY and CDR2 SMNVEV (reference sequence). The CDR3 totals 13 residues. The CDR3 loop reads CASSLRRNTEAFF. Written as DNA, the CDR3 is TGTGCCAGCAGTTTGCGGAGGAACACTGAAGCTTTCTTT.

This chain connects TRBV5-4 to TRBJ2-3; TRBD2 agrees at 8 bases. This CDR3 is 15 amino acids long. Germline V gene data show CDR1 as SGHNT and CDR2 as YYREEE (reference sequence). V gave up 0 bases and J gave up 4 bases; unmatched junction bases: 4. As DNA, the CDR3 is TGTGCCAGCAGCTTGGAGCCGGGAGGGCCAGATACGCAGTATTTT. Translating it yields CASSLEPGGPDTQYF.

V and J are TRBV10-3 and TRBJ2-7; D unresolved. V lost 0 bases and J lost 5, with 5 bases in between. Germline CDR1 reads ENHRY; CDR2 reads SYGVKD. This CDR3 has 12 amino acids. The CDR3 DNA is TGTGCCATCAGTGAGTCTGAGAACGAGCAGTACTTC. Translating it yields CAISESENEQYF.

In the case of this clone: Other DNA sequences within the sample encode an identical CDR3. V usage is TRBV27 and J usage is TRBJ1-5; D may be TRBD1 (5 bases). This CDR3 spans 13 amino acids. The V end lost 0 bases, the J end lost 6 bases, and 6 bases lay between the germline ends. CDR1 and CDR2 from the germline V gene are MNHEY and SMNVEV (reference sequence). The CDR3 bases are TGTGCCAGCAGTTTATCGGGGGTTCAGCCCCAGCATTTT. Encoded protein: CASSLSGVQPQHF.

The rearrangement uses TRBV5-1 and TRBJ2-7; weak D call: TRBD2 (6 bases). The CDR3 is 14 amino acids. The V gene's germline CDR1 is SGHRS and CDR2 YFSETQ. V gave up 0 bases and J gave up 2 bases, with 9 bases separating them. CDR3 DNA sequence: TGCGCCAGCAGCTTGGTGGGGGGTGCCTACGAGCAGTACTTC. Its translation: CASSLVGGAYEQYF.

The V gene is TRBV19, the J gene TRBJ2-3, with D tentatively TRBD2 (7 bases). Germline loops: CDR1 LNHDA, CDR2 SQIVND (reference sequence). CDR3 length: 18 residues. The germline V and J ends were trimmed by 3 bases and 1 base, with 20 bases remaining between them. CDR3: CASSIPRGGRVRTDTQYF. The CDR3 DNA sequence: TGTGCCAGTAGTATCCCCCGAGGGGGGAGGGTACGCACAGATACGCAGTATTTT.

This clone appeared once. The chain combines TRBV5-1 with TRBJ2-3; weak D call: TRBD2 (5 bases). Per germline, CDR1 SGHRS and CDR2 YFSETQ. The CDR3 sequence is 15 residues long. Trimming pared 1 base from V and 2 bases from J, leaving 11 bases between. CDR3 residues: CASSLPRALTDTQYF. In DNA form, the CDR3 reads TGCGCCAGCAGCTTGCCGCGGGCCCTCACAGATACGCAGTATTTT. Drawing the rest from reference TRBV5-1 and TRBJ2-3, the complete variable domain is KAGVTQTPRYLIKTRGQQVTLSCSPISGHRSVSWYQQTPGQGLQFLFEYFSETQRNKGNFPGRFSGRQFSNSRSEMNVSTLELGDSALYLCASSLPRALTDTQYFGPGTRLTVL.

The J gene is TRBJ2-7, the V gene TRBV25-1, with no clear D. The CDR3 sequence is 11 residues long. Germline CDR1 MGHDK, CDR2 SYGVNS. V was cut by 3 bases and J by 3 bases, with 3 bases left in between. In DNA form, the CDR3 reads TGTGCCAGCAGTGATTTCTACGAGCAGTACTTC. Translating gives CASSDFYEQYF.

The J gene is TRBJ2-2, the V gene TRBV11-2, with D tentatively TRBD2 (5 bases). The CDR3 consists of 17 residues. CDR1 SGHAT and CDR2 FQNNGV come from the germline V gene. Trimming shortened V by 5 bases and J by 7 bases, and 23 bases separated the two germline ends. CDR3 in amino acids: CASSAVPSGLASGELFF. The CDR3 coding sequence is TGTGCCAGCAGCGCCGTGCCCTCAGGTCTAGCTAGCGGGGAGCTGTTTTTT.

The chain employs TRBV27 and TRBJ1-1; D perhaps matches TRBD1 (5 bases). Germline V gene sequence: CDR1 MNHEY, CDR2 SMNVEV (reference sequence). V shed 5 bases and J shed 1 base, with 11 bases lying between them. The CDR3 consists of 14 residues. CDR3 region: CASSQRGRNTEAFF. The CDR3 DNA sequence: TGTGCCAGCAGTCAAAGGGGACGGAACACTGAAGCTTTCTTT.

The CDR3 DNA reads TGCGCCAGCACTCCAGCTTATGAGAAGTTCTATGGCTACACCTTC. Translating it yields CASTPAYEKFYGYTF. The chain employs TRBV5-1 and TRBJ1-2; D is ambiguous. Trimming left V 6 bases short and J 4 bases short, with 19 bases between. The CDR3 loop spans 15 amino acids. CDR1 is SGHRS, CDR2 YFSETQ, per germline. Variable domain in full (rest from reference TRBV5-1 and TRBJ1-2): KAGVTQTPRYLIKTRGQQVTLSCSPISGHRSVSWYQQTPGQGLQFLFEYFSETQRNKGNFPGRFSGRQFSNSRSEMNVSTLELGDSALYLCASTPAYEKFYGYTFGSGTRLTVV.

The rearrangement links TRBV4-3 to TRBJ2-2, with a tentative D call TRBD2 (6 bases). CDR1 is LGHNA and CDR2 is YSLEER in the germline V gene. This CDR3 is 14 amino acids long. V lost 5 bases and J 3 bases, leaving 10 bases between the germline ends. CDR3 sequence reads: CASSGDFYTGELFF. CDR3 bases: TGCGCCAGCAGCGGGGACTTCTACACCGGGGAGCTGTTTTTT.

The chain combines TRBV6-1 with TRBJ2-7; D may be TRBD2 (6 bases). With 2 bases removed from V and 5 bases from J, the gap between germline ends came to 19 bases. Germline-derived CDR1 and CDR2 are MNHNS and SASEGT. This CDR3 is built from 16 residues. This CDR3 is CASSEQPGTQVDEQYF. For the CDR3, the DNA is TGTGCCAGCAGTGAACAGCCCGGGACTCAAGTGGACGAGCAGTACTTC.

A word on this clone: A read error is likely, as this CDR3 ends without the conserved phenylalanine or tryptophan. No DNA is shown, since the ends of the CDR3 on it are uncertain; the CDR3 is the one TCRdb lists. The chain has TRBV2 and TRBJ2-3; whether TRBD2, the table's D call, matches the DNA was not checked. The CDR3 is 13 residues long, counting both termini. Looked up from germline, CDR1 is SNHLY and CDR2 is FYNNEI. The CDR3 reads CASSQITGTGLAG.

The V and J genes are TRBV29-1 and TRBJ2-3; 13 bases are a match to TRBD2. J was trimmed by 3 bases and V by 5 bases; bases with no gene match: 5. The CDR3 consists of 15 residues. Germline V gene sequence: CDR1 SQVTM, CDR2 ANQGSEA. CDR3 protein: CSVTGLAGETDTQYF. The CDR3 coding sequence is TGCAGCGTTACCGGACTAGCGGGAGAGACAGATACGCAGTATTTT.

V gene TRBV4-1 combines with J gene TRBJ2-6; D perhaps matches TRBD1 (5 bases). CDR1 and CDR2 (germline): MGHRA, YSYEKL. The CDR3 is 16 residues long. Trimming cost V 1 base and J 2 bases, with 9 bases left between them. The CDR3 coding sequence is TGCGCCAGCAGCCAAGTAATGACAGCTGGGGCCAACGTCCTGACTTTC. Protein sequence: CASSQVMTAGANVLTF.

The rearrangement joins TRBV6-5 to TRBJ1-5; no clear D. CDR1 is MNHEY and CDR2 is SVGAGI in the germline V gene. The length of the CDR3 is 14 residues. V was cut by 0 bases and J by 9 bases, with 12 bases left in between. The CDR3 region is CASSYSMGLWPQHF. DNA of the CDR3: TGTGCCAGCAGTTACTCAATGGGTCTGTGGCCCCAGCATTTT.

This clone came up once. CDR3 nucleotides: TGTGCCAGCAGCTTAGGGCTAGCACGCTACGAGCAGTACTTC. As protein: CASSLGLARYEQYF. This chain uses TRBV7-2 with TRBJ2-7; D is possibly TRBD2 (5 bases). CDR1 is SGHTA and CDR2 is FQGNSA in the germline V gene. CDR3 length: 14 residues. With 1 base removed from V and 3 bases from J, the gap between germline ends came to 10 bases.

The table lists this clone with a count of one. The V call is TRBV28, the J call TRBJ2-7; TRBD1 agrees at 8 bases. CDR3 length equals 15 residues. V was clipped by 4 bases and J by 2 bases; unmatched bases: 7. Germline V gene lookup returns CDR1 MDHEN and CDR2 SYDVKM. The chain's CDR3 is CASSSPGQATYEQYF. In DNA form, the CDR3 reads TGTGCCAGCAGTTCTCCGGGACAGGCTACCTACGAGCAGTACTTC.

This chain joins TRBV14 and TRBJ2-7, with 8 bases aligning to TRBD2. Germline trimming cut 0 bases from V and 2 bases from J; bases unmatched to any gene: 15. Germline CDR1 is SGHDN and CDR2 is FVKESK. There are 19 residues in the CDR3. The CDR3 bases are TGTGCCAGCAGCCAAGAGTCCGGGCGCGGGAGGCCCGAACCCTACGAGCAGTACTTC. Encoded protein: CASSQESGRGRPEPYEQYF.

The chain combines TRBV27 with TRBJ2-7; 7 bases match TRBD2. The length of the CDR3 is 12 residues. J lost 2 bases, V lost 9 bases, and 4 bases had no gene match. In germline, CDR1 is MNHEY, CDR2 SMNVEV (reference sequence). CDR3 nucleotide sequence: TGTGCCAGTGGACTAGTGGCCTACGAGCAGTACTTC. Amino acids: CASGLVAYEQYF.

A note on this clone: Other DNA sequences within the sample encode an identical CDR3. The chain recombines TRBV29-1 with TRBJ2-1, with TRBD1 as a possible D gene (6 bases). V shed 3 bases and J shed 1 base, with 7 bases lying between them. The length of the CDR3 is 13 residues. Germline CDR1 and CDR2: SQVTM and ANQGSEA. The CDR3: CSVDRGSYNEQFF. CDR3 DNA sequence: TGCAGCGTTGACAGGGGTTCCTACAATGAGCAGTTCTTC.

This chain connects TRBV11-2 to TRBJ2-7, with 9 bases matching TRBD2. The CDR3 is 15 amino acids. The junction had 6 bases not matched to a gene; V was cut back by 5 bases and J by 1 base. Germline CDR1 reads SGHAT; CDR2 reads FQNNGV. The CDR3 DNA reads as TGTGCCAGCAGCCAAACTAGCGGGCCTTCCTACGAGCAGTACTTC. It is translated as CASSQTSGPSYEQYF.

The CDR3 is CASSLTMAAPYNEQFF. CDR3 nucleotide sequence: TGTGCCAGCAGCCTTACGATGGCGGCCCCCTACAATGAGCAGTTCTTC. J is TRBJ2-1 and V is TRBV2; D gene ambiguous. V lost 6 bases to trimming and J lost 2 bases, with 17 bases between them. Germline CDR1 and CDR2: SNHLY and FYNNEI. This CDR3 comprises 16 residues.

The V call is TRBV7-9, the J call TRBJ2-7, with TRBD1 matching 12 bases. Trimming cost V 5 bases and J 7 bases; bases outside gene matches: 9. Germline V lookup: CDR1 SEHNR, CDR2 FQNEAQ (reference sequence). The length of the CDR3 is 15 residues. Here the CDR3 DNA reads TGTGCCAGCAGCGCCCCCGGGACAGGGGGCTCGGAGCAGTACTTC. Encoded protein: CASSAPGTGGSEQYF.